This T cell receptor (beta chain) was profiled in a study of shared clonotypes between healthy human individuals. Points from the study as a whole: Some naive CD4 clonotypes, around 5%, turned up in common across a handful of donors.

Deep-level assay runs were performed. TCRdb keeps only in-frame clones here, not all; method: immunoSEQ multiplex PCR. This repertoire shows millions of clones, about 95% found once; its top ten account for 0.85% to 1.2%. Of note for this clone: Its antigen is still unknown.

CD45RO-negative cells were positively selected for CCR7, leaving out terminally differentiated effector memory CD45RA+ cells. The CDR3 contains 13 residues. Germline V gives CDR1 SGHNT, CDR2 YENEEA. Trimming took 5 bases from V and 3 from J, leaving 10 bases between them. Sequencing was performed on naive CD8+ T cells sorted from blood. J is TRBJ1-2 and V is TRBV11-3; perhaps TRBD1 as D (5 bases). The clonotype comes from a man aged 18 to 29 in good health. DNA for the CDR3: TGTGCCAGCAGCGAGCGGGGGGACTATGGCTACACCTTC. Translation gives CASSERGDYGYTF.